These 32 T cell receptor beta chains came from one sample sequenced in a study of cytomegalovirus exposure and HLA in healthy donors. The PCR employed 60 Vbeta primers together with 13 Jbeta primers. Produced via immunoSEQ multiplex PCR; TCRdb's table is partial and in-frame only. This table lists some 130,000 clones. The sample was PBMCs. These receptor sequences come from a woman in her thirties or forties in good health and CMV-seropositive.

The chain recombines TRBV5-6 with TRBJ2-7, with 7 bases matching TRBD1. Looked up from germline, CDR1 is SGHDT and CDR2 is YYEEEE. V shed 1 base and J 5 bases; nucleotides not matched to a gene: 3. The length of the CDR3 is 13 residues. This chain's CDR3 is CASSLTGEHEQYF. The CDR3 DNA reads as TGTGCCAGCAGCTTGACAGGGGAGCACGAGCAGTACTTC.

The rearrangement joins TRBV2 to TRBJ2-5, with D hard to call. The DNA end lines up better with TRBJ2-7; the J call may be wrong. Germline V gives CDR1 SNHLY, CDR2 FYNNEI. This CDR3 spans 14 amino acids. The chain's CDR3 is CASKKESGASEQYF. The DNA of the CDR3 is TGTGCCAGCAAGAAAGAATCGGGTGCGAGCGAGCAGTACTTC.

The chain couples TRBV7-2 to TRBJ1-6; the D is unclear. The V end lost 2 bases, the J end lost 6 bases, and 8 bases lay between the germline ends. The CDR3 has 14 amino acids. Germline V gives CDR1 SGHTA, CDR2 FQGNSA. DNA for the CDR3: TGTGCCAGCAGCTTACAGCGTCTTAATTCACCCCTCCACTTT. Translating it yields CASSLQRLNSPLHF.

This sequence joins TRBV28 and TRBJ2-1; D is perhaps TRBD1 (5 bases). Germline V CDR1 and CDR2: MDHEN, SYDVKM. CDR3 length: 15 residues. Trimming stripped 8 bases from V and 0 bases from J, with 14 bases between. The CDR3 reads CASAKGHSSYNEQFF. The CDR3 DNA is TGTGCCAGCGCTAAAGGACATTCCTCCTACAATGAGCAGTTCTTC.

This chain uses TRBV7-8 with TRBJ1-2, with a possible D match to TRBD1 (5 bases). Trimming left V 1 base short and J 7 bases short, with 10 bases between. This CDR3 contains 13 residues. CDR1 and CDR2 from the germline V gene are SGHVS and FQNEAQ. As DNA, the CDR3 is TGTGCCAGCAGCTTAGGTCAGGGCGGTGGCTACACCTTC. Translated: CASSLGQGGGYTF.

The CDR3 DNA reads TGTGCCAGCAGATTCCTACCCGGGACAGCCTGGACGAACACTGAAGCTTTCTTT. Protein sequence: CASRFLPGTAWTNTEAFF. The chain combines TRBV28 with TRBJ1-1; the match to TRBD1 covers 7 bases. The J segment lost 1 base and the V segment lost 6 bases, leaving 17 bases of the junction unmatched. Germline CDR1 reads MDHEN; CDR2 reads SYDVKM. This CDR3 contains 18 residues.

The chain uses TRBV28 and TRBJ2-5; D perhaps matches TRBD2 (6 bases). This CDR3 comprises 15 residues. In germline, CDR1 is MDHEN, CDR2 SYDVKM. Trimming removed 6 bases at V and 0 bases at J, with 14 bases between. The CDR3 DNA sequence: TGTGCCAGCAGCACGAGGCGGAGGGACCAAGAGACCCAGTACTTC. It translates to CASSTRRRDQETQYF.

Concerning this clone: An end of the junction differs from the germline gene, which may be a read error. The chain uses TRBV7-9 and TRBJ1-1, with D uncertain. Germline V gives CDR1 SEHNR, CDR2 FQNEAQ (reference sequence). The CDR3 has 13 amino acids. The CDR3 DNA reads TGTACCAGCAGCTTGAGTCAGAACACTGAAGCTTTCTTT. Translated: CTSSLSQNTEAFF.

The CDR3 sequence: CASSYRRDRGQPQHF. The DNA of the CDR3 is TGTGCCAGCAGCTACAGGAGGGACAGGGGTCAGCCCCAGCATTTT. This rearrangement joins TRBV7-8 to TRBJ1-5, with 10 bases identical to TRBD1. The junction had 6 bases not matched to a gene; V was cut back by 4 bases and J by 6 bases. CDR1 is SGHVS and CDR2 is FQNEAQ in the germline V gene. The CDR3 consists of 15 residues.

This chain joins TRBV28 and TRBJ1-5; D call uncertain. Germline values: CDR1 MDHEN, CDR2 SYDVKM. This CDR3 contains 12 residues. With 6 bases removed from V and 5 bases from J, the gap between germline ends came to 8 bases. The CDR3 DNA reads as TGTGCCAGCAGCCTCCCTGATCAGCCCCAGCATTTT. Its protein is CASSLPDQPQHF.

J is TRBJ2-3 and V is TRBV7-2; a weak D match, TRBD1 (6 bases). Germline assignment: CDR1 SGHTA and CDR2 FQGNSA. Trimming took 1 base from V and 4 from J, leaving 12 bases between them. The CDR3 extends over 15 amino acids. The CDR3: CASSLVRGSSDTQYF. The CDR3 DNA sequence: TGTGCCAGCAGCTTAGTCAGGGGATCCTCAGATACGCAGTATTTT.

The chain joins TRBV9 to TRBJ2-3; D is ambiguous. V lost 0 bases and J lost 2, with 7 bases in between. The length of the CDR3 is 14 residues. Germline V gene data show CDR1 as SGDLS and CDR2 as YYNGEE. In nucleotides, the CDR3 is TGTGCCAGCAGCGTAGTGGGCCCCACAGATACGCAGTATTTT. The encoded protein is CASSVVGPTDTQYF. The variable domain in full, completed from reference TRBV9 and TRBJ2-3, reads DSGVTQTPKHLITATGQRVTLRCSPRSGDLSVYWYQQSLDQGLQFLIQYYNGEERAKGNILERFSAQQFPDLHSELNLSSLELGDSALYFCASSVVGPTDTQYFGPGTRLTVL.

The chain combines TRBV21-1 with TRBJ2-5; the D call TRBD1 from the table was never checked on the DNA. TRBV21-1 is deemed a pseudogene. CDR3 length: 16 amino acids. The CDR3: CASSKVAHRGWETQYF. CDR3 DNA: TGTGCCAGCAGCAAAGTTGCACATAGGGGATGGGAGACCCAGTACTTC.

J is TRBJ2-2 and V is TRBV10-3; 10 bases are shared with TRBD1. V dropped 6 bases and J dropped 4; count of bases not matched to a gene: 8. This CDR3 is 16 amino acids long. Germline loops: CDR1 ENHRY, CDR2 SYGVKD. This chain's CDR3 is CAISLTGTGVTGELFF. The CDR3 coding sequence is TGTGCCATCAGCCTAACCGGGACAGGGGTCACCGGGGAGCTGTTTTTT.

The chain has TRBV27 and TRBJ1-1; D uncertain. V was cut by 2 bases and J by 4 bases, with 11 bases left in between. The CDR3 runs 14 residues. Germline V gene lookup returns CDR1 MNHEY and CDR2 SMNVEV (reference sequence). CDR3 region: CASSLGRSGTEAFF. CDR3 bases: TGTGCCAGCAGTTTAGGGAGGTCCGGCACTGAAGCTTTCTTT.

The V and J genes are TRBV19 and TRBJ2-6; D might be TRBD1 (6 bases). The length of the CDR3 is 17 residues. Per the germline V gene, CDR1 is LNHDA and CDR2 is SQIVND (reference sequence). Trimming removed 4 bases at V and 3 bases at J, with 16 bases between. The CDR3 DNA sequence: TGTGCCAGTAGTACGCAGGGGAGTTTTGGTGGGGCCAACGTCCTGACTTTC. The encoded protein is CASSTQGSFGGANVLTF.

The J gene is TRBJ2-7, the V gene TRBV6-5; D call uncertain. Trimming stripped 5 bases from V and 3 bases from J, with 11 bases between. The length of the CDR3 is 13 residues. The germline CDR1 and CDR2 sequences are MNHEY and SVGAGI. CDR3 protein: CASSVGLGYEQYF. In DNA form, the CDR3 reads TGTGCCAGCAGTGTGGGCTTGGGCTACGAGCAGTACTTC.

This chain uses TRBV7-2 with TRBJ2-3; D ambiguous. Trimming removed 11 bases at V and 0 bases at J, with 12 bases between. Germline values: CDR1 SGHTA, CDR2 FQGNSA. The CDR3 is 13 residues long. The CDR3 sequence: CALGRHSTDTQYF. The CDR3 bases are TGTGCCCTTGGCCGTCATAGCACAGATACGCAGTATTTT.

V usage is TRBV7-2 and J usage is TRBJ2-7; 8 nucleotides match TRBD2. This CDR3 is built from 17 residues. The germline CDR1 and CDR2 sequences are SGHTA and FQGNSA. The ends lost 5 bases at V and 5 bases at J; junction bases unmatched: 17. The chain's CDR3 is CASSPTWGAGGPNEQYF. The CDR3 DNA reads as TGTGCCAGCAGCCCCACCTGGGGGGCGGGAGGCCCCAACGAGCAGTACTTC. The full variable domain, in which reference TRBV7-2 and TRBJ2-7 provide the parts outside the CDR3, is GAGVSQSPSNKVTEKGKDVELRCDPISGHTALYWYRQSLGQGLEFLIYFQGNSAPDKSGLPSDRFSAERTGGSVSTLTIQRTQQEDSAVYLCASSPTWGAGGPNEQYFGPGTRLTVT.

V is TRBV18 and J is TRBJ1-2; 7 bases align to TRBD1. The V segment lost 11 bases and the J segment 4 bases; nucleotides outside the gene matches: 7. The germline CDR1 and CDR2 sequences are KGHSH and LQKENI. The CDR3 runs 12 residues. CDR3 bases: TGTGCCGCGGGAGGGACAGCCTATGGCTACACCTTC. Protein product: CAAGGTAYGYTF.

The rearrangement uses TRBV7-2 and TRBJ2-7; 13 bases map to TRBD2. There are 14 residues in the CDR3. Trimming removed 5 bases from V and 7 bases from J; junction bases left unmatched: 5. CDR1 and CDR2 from the germline V gene are SGHTA and FQGNSA. The CDR3 sequence: CASSTPTSGGEQYF. CDR3 nucleotides: TGTGCCAGCAGCACCCCGACTAGCGGGGGGGAGCAGTACTTC.

The chain uses TRBV19 and TRBJ2-7; 7 bases match TRBD1. The CDR3 loop spans 15 amino acids. J was trimmed by 1 base and V by 2 bases; bases with no gene match: 5. Germline values: CDR1 LNHDA, CDR2 SQIVND (reference sequence). The CDR3 DNA reads TGTGCCAGTAGTATAAGGGACAGTATTTCCTACGAGCAGTACTTC. It encodes CASSIRDSISYEQYF.

This chain joins TRBV5-4 and TRBJ1-5, with D uncertain. This CDR3 has 13 amino acids. Trimming took 1 base from V and 2 from J, leaving 4 bases between them. From germline, CDR1 is SGHNT and CDR2 YYREEE (reference sequence). The DNA for the CDR3 is TGTGCCAGCAGCTTGCAGGGCAATCAGCCCCAGCATTTT. Amino acids: CASSLQGNQPQHF.

The genes are TRBV30 and TRBJ1-2; D is unresolved. With 2 bases removed from V and 2 bases from J, the gap between germline ends came to 12 bases. The CDR3 has 14 amino acids. CDR1 is GTSNPN, CDR2 SVGIG, per germline (reference sequence). The CDR3 bases are TGTGCCTGGAGTTCGCGGGGAGGAAACTATGGCTACACCTTC. Protein: CAWSSRGGNYGYTF.

The chain recombines TRBV11-2 with TRBJ1-1, with D unresolved. Looked up from germline, CDR1 is SGHAT and CDR2 is FQNNGV. This CDR3 comprises 16 residues. The V end lost 5 bases, the J end lost 1 base, and 17 bases lay between the germline ends. DNA of the CDR3: TGTGCCAGCAGCCCCCGAGGGAGACCGAGGAACACTGAAGCTTTCTTT. Protein: CASSPRGRPRNTEAFF.

The V call is TRBV18, the J call TRBJ2-3; 10 bases agree with TRBD2. Germline-derived CDR1 and CDR2 are KGHSH and LQKENI. With 1 base clipped from V and 1 base from J, the junction kept 5 bases outside the gene matches. The CDR3 runs to 17 residues. CDR3 DNA: TGTGCCAGCTCACCACTCCGACTAGCGGGCCGCACAGATACGCAGTATTTT. Translating it yields CASSPLRLAGRTDTQYF.

This rearrangement joins TRBV28 to TRBJ2-3; TRBD2 agrees at 8 bases. Germline V gives CDR1 MDHEN, CDR2 SYDVKM. V shed 4 bases, J shed 3 bases, and the junction held 9 bases outside the gene matches. This CDR3 comprises 16 residues. The CDR3 DNA is TGTGCCAGCAGTTCCCCCGGAGCGGGAGTTACAGATACGCAGTATTTT. Its translation is CASSSPGAGVTDTQYF.

The V call is TRBV27, the J call TRBJ2-1; TRBD2 is a possible D gene (6 bases). Germline V lookup: CDR1 MNHEY, CDR2 SMNVEV (reference sequence). This CDR3 region has 16 residues. V was trimmed by 6 bases and J by 0 bases, leaving 15 bases between them. CDR3 amino acids: CASRPYLGGSYNEQFF. CDR3 coding DNA: TGTGCCAGCAGACCTTATCTGGGGGGCTCCTACAATGAGCAGTTCTTC.

The chain has TRBV5-1 and TRBJ1-1; D gene ambiguous. Per germline, CDR1 SGHRS and CDR2 YFSETQ. V shed 1 base and J shed 6 bases, with 13 bases lying between them. This CDR3 comprises 14 residues. The CDR3 loop is CASSLQTLSSEAFF. Here the CDR3 DNA reads TGCGCCAGCAGCTTGCAGACTCTAAGCTCTGAAGCTTTCTTT.

J is TRBJ1-3 and V is TRBV28; possible D gene TRBD1, 6 bases. CDR1 is MDHEN and CDR2 is SYDVKM in the germline V gene. This CDR3 contains 15 residues. Trimming stripped 5 bases from V and 3 bases from J, with 14 bases between. The CDR3 region is CASSPQGIGGNTIYF. CDR3 nucleotides: TGTGCCAGCAGTCCACAGGGAATTGGTGGAAACACCATATATTTT.

The genes are TRBV25-1 and TRBJ1-1; D might be TRBD1 (6 bases). CDR3 size: 13 residues. V lost 4 bases and J 3 bases, leaving 9 bases between the germline ends. CDR1 and CDR2 from the germline V gene are MGHDK and SYGVNS. This CDR3 reads CASSGGGHTEAFF. The CDR3 DNA reads as TGTGCCAGCAGTGGGGGGGGGCACACTGAAGCTTTCTTT.

The J gene is TRBJ1-2, the V gene TRBV7-9, with D unclear. This CDR3 is built from 13 residues. Deletions cut 1 base from V and 3 bases from J, with 6 bases between. Germline loops: CDR1 SEHNR, CDR2 FQNEAQ (reference sequence). Written as DNA, the CDR3 is TGTGCCAGCAGCTTAGAAACGGACTATGGCTACACCTTC. It yields the protein CASSLETDYGYTF.